This entry lists 4 T cell receptor beta chains sequenced from one sample in a study of blood T cell repertoires in COVID-19. Repertoires were generated with immunoSEQ multiplex PCR, while TCRdb's copy carries only in-frame clones and drops some. The table shows about 68,000 clones, with around 90% occurring only once. The specimen sequenced was peripheral blood. These receptors all stem from a human donor in a cohort sampled during active COVID-19.

The V and J genes are TRBV2 and TRBJ2-6; maybe TRBD2 (6 bases). This CDR3 comprises 18 residues. CDR1 and CDR2 from the germline V gene are SNHLY and FYNNEI. Trimming took 7 bases from V and 0 from J, leaving 19 bases between them. The CDR3 is CASIPARGRPSGANVLTF. CDR3 coding DNA: TGTGCCAGCATTCCGGCGCGTGGGAGGCCCTCTGGGGCCAACGTCCTGACTTTC.

V gene TRBV18 combines with J gene TRBJ1-5; 8 nucleotides match TRBD1. V was pared by 3 bases and J by 9 bases, with 13 bases of the junction left unmatched. Germline V gene sequence: CDR1 KGHSH, CDR2 LQKENI. The CDR3 spans 16 residues. The CDR3 here is CASSPTGAGLVRPQHF. CDR3 coding DNA: TGTGCCAGCTCACCGACAGGGGCGGGTTTAGTTCGGCCCCAGCATTTT.

CDR3 bases: TGCAGTGCTAGAGGGCTCGGAGAGGAGTACTTC. This sequence encodes CSARGLGEEYF. This chain uses TRBV20-1 with TRBJ2-7, with D unclear. The CDR3 contains 11 residues. The germline CDR1 and CDR2 sequences are DFQATT and SNEGSKA (reference sequence). The ends were cut back, 1 base at V and 11 bases at J, with 12 bases in the middle.

The chain joins TRBV29-1 to TRBJ1-4; D might be TRBD1 (6 bases). The CDR3 runs 15 residues. With 7 bases removed from V and 5 bases from J, the gap between germline ends came to 20 bases. Germline assignment: CDR1 SQVTM and CDR2 ANQGSEA. The CDR3 is CSATPGGSRNEKLFF. CDR3 nucleotides: TGCAGCGCGACCCCGGGGGGCAGTAGGAATGAAAAACTGTTTTTT.